The rows below give T cell receptor beta chains drawn from one sample of a study of T cell responses to AZD1222 COVID-19 vaccine. Sequenced by immunoSEQ multiplex PCR; TCRdb stores in-frame clones only, minus some. The sample contains tens of thousands of clones, 70% to 90% of which appear only once. Specimen: peripheral blood, collected on day 0 of AZD1222 vaccination. These receptors were collected from an adult in good health. CDR3s include the opening cysteine and the closing phenylalanine or tryptophan. D genes are given only for firm matches. Rows give clone size only sometimes, using once, few, many, or a class for an expanded clone.

V gene	CDR3 length	clone size	D gene	J gene	CDR3 protein	CDR3 DNA
TRBV12-1	15	NA	NA	TRBJ1-5	CASRCTPYSNQPQHF	TGTGCCAGCAGATGCACCCCTTATAGCAATCAGCCCCAGCATTTT
TRBV25-1	16	NA	TRBD1	TRBJ2-7	CASTSSGSRGPVEQYF	TGTGCCAGCACCTCCAGTGGAAGCAGGGGGCCGGTCGAGCAGTACTTC
TRBV2	15	NA	TRBD1	TRBJ2-6	CASSPDRAGANVLTF	TGTGCCAGCAGTCCAGACAGGGCTGGGGCCAACGTCCTGACTTTC
TRBV7-6	15	NA	NA	TRBJ2-1	CASSLAGSSYNEQFF	TGTGCCAGCAGCTTAGCCGGGAGCTCCTACAATGAGCAGTTCTTC
TRBV9	14	once	NA	TRBJ1-2	CASSVVSGNYGYTF	TGTGCCAGCAGCGTAGTATCCGGGAACTATGGCTACACCTTC
TRBV4-1	17	NA	NA	TRBJ1-5	CASSHASTGGGNQPQHF	TGCGCCAGCAGCCACGCGTCGACAGGCGGAGGCAATCAGCCCCAGCATTTT
TRBV5-6	15	NA	TRBD2	TRBJ2-1	CASSMDQSRGEEQFF	TGTGCCAGCAGCATGGACCAATCCCGGGGGGAGGAGCAGTTCTTC
TRBV29-1	14	NA	TRBD1	TRBJ1-5	CSVEAQGAGQPQHF	TGCAGCGTTGAAGCTCAGGGGGCTGGTCAGCCCCAGCATTTT
TRBV28	14	NA	NA	TRBJ2-6	CASTKTAGANVLTF	TGTGCCAGCACCAAGACAGCTGGGGCCAACGTCCTGACTTTC
TRBV5-1	15	NA	NA	TRBJ1-1	CASSLMGGPGTEAFF	TGCGCCAGCAGCTTGATGGGGGGGCCGGGCACTGAAGCTTTCTTT
TRBV10-2	15	NA	TRBD1	TRBJ1-1	CASSELTGRYTEAFF	TGCGCCAGCAGTGAATTGACAGGGCGATACACTGAAGCTTTCTTT
TRBV4-1	19	NA	NA	TRBJ1-5	CASSQEPLIGAGRNQPQHF	TGCGCCAGCAGCCAAGAGCCGCTCATAGGGGCAGGGCGGAATCAGCCCCAGCATTTT
TRBV9	14	NA	NA	TRBJ1-5	CASSAMGDNQPQHF	TGTGCCAGCAGCGCGATGGGGGACAATCAGCCCCAGCATTTT
TRBV6-5	14	NA	NA	TRBJ2-2	CASRAYGYTGELFF	TGTGCCAGCAGGGCCTATGGTTACACCGGGGAGCTGTTTTTT
TRBV5-1	13	NA	NA	TRBJ1-1	CASSIIHGTEAFF	TGCGCCAGCAGCATTATACACGGTACTGAAGCTTTCTTT
TRBV5-3	14	NA	NA	TRBJ2-7	CARSSDPRGYEQYF	TGTGCCAGAAGCTCTGACCCGCGGGGCTACGAGCAGTACTTC
TRBV18	14	few	NA	TRBJ1-5	CASSPQGKDQPQHF	TGTGCCAGCTCACCGCAGGGGAAAGATCAGCCCCAGCATTTT
TRBV6-2/TRBV6-3	15	NA	NA	TRBJ2-2	CASSYERGRAGELFF	TGTGCCAGCAGTTACGAGAGGGGCCGAGCCGGGGAGCTGTTTTTT
TRBV7-7	13	NA	NA	TRBJ2-3	CASSLVSFDTQYF	TGTGCTAGCAGCTTAGTCTCTTTTGATACGCAGTATTTT
TRBV5-1	11	few	NA	TRBJ2-5	CASSREETQYF	TGCGCCAGCAGCCGGGAAGAGACCCAGTACTTC
TRBV6-5	12	NA	NA	TRBJ1-5	CASNDGNQPQHF	TGTGCCAGCAACGACGGGAATCAGCCCCAGCATTTT
TRBV9	15	NA	NA	TRBJ1-4	CASSVGRVLAEKLFF	TGTGCCAGCAGCGTAGGGCGGGTCTTAGCAGAAAAACTGTTTTTT
TRBV7-9	15	few	NA	TRBJ1-1	CASSPHLVGNTEAFF	TGTGCCAGCAGCCCCCATTTGGTGGGGAACACTGAAGCTTTCTTT
TRBV7-2	15	NA	TRBD1	TRBJ2-7	CASSLGQGGSYEQYF	TGTGCCAGCAGCTTAGGACAGGGGGGTAGCTACGAGCAGTACTTC
TRBV5-4	14	NA	NA	TRBJ1-1	CASSLAGTAGEAFF	TGTGCCAGCAGCTTGGCCGGGACCGCTGGTGAAGCTTTCTTT
TRBV28	12	NA	NA	TRBJ1-5	CASQVVNQPQHF	TGTGCCAGCCAGGTAGTCAATCAGCCCCAGCATTTT
TRBV7-2	11	NA	NA	TRBJ2-7	CASSLGRGQYF	TGTGCCAGCAGCCTAGGACGCGGGCAGTACTTC
TRBV7-2	14	NA	TRBD1	TRBJ1-2	CASSLARGGYGYTF	TGTGCCAGCAGCTTAGCCAGGGGGGGCTATGGCTACACCTTC
TRBV28	12	NA	NA	TRBJ1-1	CASTPEGSEAFF	TGTGCCAGCACCCCTGAGGGGAGTGAAGCTTTCTTT
TRBV18	15	NA	NA	TRBJ1-2	CASSPQARIYNGYTF	TGTGCCAGCTCACCACAGGCCCGCATATACAATGGCTACACCTTC
TRBV19	15	once	NA	TRBJ2-3	CASSTDPWGTDTQYF	TGTGCCAGTAGTACGGACCCTTGGGGGACAGATACGCAGTATTTT
TRBV7-2	14	NA	TRBD1	TRBJ1-1	CASSLVVGRGEAFF	TGTGCCAGCAGCTTAGTCGTGGGCAGGGGGGAAGCTTTCTTT
TRBV7-6	16	NA	TRBD1	TRBJ1-5	CASSLAGQGIGQPQHF	TGTGCCAGCAGCTTAGCGGGACAGGGTATTGGACAGCCCCAGCATTTT
TRBV18	15	few	TRBD1	TRBJ1-6	CASSTGTGESSPLHF	TGTGCCAGCTCAACCGGGACAGGGGAGAGCTCACCCCTCCACTTT
TRBV30	16	once	TRBD1	TRBJ2-5	CAWSRQGGRYQETQYF	TGTGCCTGGAGTAGACAGGGGGGGCGGTATCAAGAGACCCAGTACTTC
TRBV9	16	NA	NA	TRBJ2-1	CASSVDPISSYNEQFF	TGTGCCAGCAGCGTAGATCCTATCAGCTCCTACAATGAGCAGTTCTTC
TRBV6-6	14	NA	NA	TRBJ2-7	CASSYSDYSYEQYF	TGTGCCAGCAGTTACTCTGACTATTCCTACGAGCAGTACTTC
TRBV14	16	NA	TRBD1	TRBJ1-2	CASSPGGGSLVYGYTF	TGTGCCAGCAGCCCAGGGGGGGGCAGCCTGGTTTACGGCTACACCTTC
TRBV11-1	15	NA	NA	TRBJ2-2	CASSFSGAGTGELFF	TGTGCCAGCAGCTTCTCCGGGGCGGGGACCGGGGAGCTGTTTTTT
TRBV9	15	few	TRBD2	TRBJ2-1	CASSVEPGGYNEQFF	TGTGCCAGCAGCGTAGAGCCGGGGGGCTACAATGAGCAGTTCTTC
TRBV6-2/TRBV6-3	16	NA	NA	TRBJ1-5	CASSERWGDFNQPQHF	TGTGCCAGCAGTGAGAGATGGGGGGATTTCAATCAGCCCCAGCATTTT
TRBV27	12	few	NA	TRBJ1-1	CATQGTWTEAFF	TGTGCCACCCAGGGGACCTGGACTGAAGCTTTCTTT
TRBV19	16	NA	TRBD1	TRBJ1-6	CASNGDRGVLNSPLHF	TGTGCCAGTAACGGGGACAGGGGCGTCTTGAATTCACCCCTCCACTTT
TRBV20-1	11	NA	NA	TRBJ2-7	CSVAASYEQYF	TGCAGTGTAGCCGCGTCCTACGAGCAGTACTTC
TRBV19	13	NA	TRBD1	TRBJ2-7	CATSDREIFEQYF	TGTGCCACTTCGGACAGGGAGATATTCGAGCAGTACTTC
TRBV9	15	NA	TRBD1	TRBJ1-1	CASSPTGGRDTEAFF	TGTGCCAGCAGCCCCACAGGGGGCAGGGACACTGAAGCTTTCTTT
TRBV27	15	few	NA	TRBJ1-6	CATFSSWAENSPLHF	TGTGCCACCTTCAGCTCGTGGGCGGAAAATTCACCCCTCCACTTT
TRBV5-4	14	once	TRBD1	TRBJ2-7	CASSLVDRGNEQYF	TGTGCCAGCAGCTTGGTCGACAGGGGGAACGAGCAGTACTTC
TRBV9	13	few	NA	TRBJ1-3	CASGGSSGNTIYF	TGTGCCAGCGGCGGGAGCTCTGGAAACACCATATATTTT
TRBV6-4	17	NA	TRBD2	TRBJ2-3	CASSDVGTSGSTDTQYF	TGTGCCAGCAGTGACGTAGGGACTAGCGGGAGCACAGATACGCAGTATTTT
TRBV4-1	15	NA	NA	TRBJ2-3	CASSQVLAGTDTQYF	TGCGCCAGCAGCCAAGTCCTAGCTGGCACAGATACGCAGTATTTT
TRBV7-8	14	NA	NA	TRBJ1-1	CASSLVTAHTEAFF	TGTGCCAGCAGCTTAGTGACAGCGCACACTGAAGCTTTCTTT
TRBV5-8	14	few	NA	TRBJ2-2	CASSSGRLTGELFF	TGTGCCAGCAGCTCCGGACGGCTCACCGGGGAGCTGTTTTTT
TRBV18	13	NA	NA	TRBJ1-5	CASSPPRGQPQHF	TGTGCCAGCTCACCACCCCGGGGTCAGCCCCAGCATTTT
TRBV4-1	17	NA	TRBD2	TRBJ2-7	CASSQGASGLDAYEQYF	TGCGCCAGCAGCCAAGGGGCGTCAGGACTAGACGCTTACGAGCAGTACTTC
TRBV12-3/TRBV12-4	12	NA	NA	TRBJ2-3	CASSLMGVTQYF	TGTGCCAGCAGTTTAATGGGTGTTACGCAGTATTTT
TRBV28	15	NA	NA	TRBJ2-6	CASSFISSGANVLTF	TGTGCCAGCAGTTTCATAAGCTCTGGGGCCAACGTCCTGACTTTC
TRBV15	13	NA	NA	TRBJ2-2	CATSRTSSGELFF	TGTGCCACCAGCAGAACTAGCTCCGGGGAGCTGTTTTTT